This entry describes one TCR beta chain. The data were taken from a study of T-cell reconstitution after alpha-beta-depleted transplantation in children. CDR3 length equals 14 residues. V lost 0 bases, J lost 9 bases, and 12 bases lay in between. Preparation of the TCRbeta library involved a method that used unique molecular identifiers. TCRdb analysed the PCR reads with MiXCR anew, one entry per CDR3 protein. The table lists about 400,000 distinct CDR3 sequences, around 21% of them singletons. This sample comprised PBMCs from the stem cell graft donor, obtained from the stem cell graft. The rearrangement uses TRBV12-3 or TRBV12-4 and TRBJ2-1; possibly TRBD2 for D (5 bases). The origin of this receptor is a human donor who donated a stem cell graft to a child with acute myeloid leukemia. CDR3 loop: CASSLATGLSEQFF. In nucleotides, the CDR3 is TGTGCCAGCAGTTTAGCTACGGGGTTGAGTGAGCAGTTCTTC.